This is a list of T cell receptor beta chains from one sample in a study of T cells after yellow fever vaccination. MiXCR, applied by TCRdb to the 5' RACE reads, yields one record per CDR3 protein. The sample carries around 26,000 distinct CDR3 sequences, approximately 3.2% recorded once. The material was PBMCs, either bulk or a sorted T-cell subset (CD4+, CD8+, memory, or dextramer-sorted; not recorded which), obtained roughly 46 days after the first yellow fever vaccination. The receptors come from a man younger than 35 who received the YFV17D yellow fever vaccine. CDR3s include the opening cysteine and the closing phenylalanine or tryptophan. The D gene is left open where the match is weak. Clone size is given for some rows only: seen once, a few or many times, or a class if the clone is expanded.

DNA,CDR3,size,V,D,J
TGTGCCAGCTCCCTATATAGCAATCAGCCCCAGCATTTT,CASSLYSNQPQHF,many,TRBV18,-,TRBJ1-5
TGTGCCAGCAACTCCGATGGGGGGAACACTGAAGCTTTCTTT,CASNSDGGNTEAFF,many,TRBV4-2,-,TRBJ1-1
TGCAGCGGTAGACACGAGGCCGGGGAGCTGTTTTTT,CSGRHEAGELFF,many,TRBV29-1,-,TRBJ2-2
TGTGCCAGCTCACCTTCGGGTACGACTAACTATGGCTACACCTTC,CASSPSGTTNYGYTF,many,TRBV18,-,TRBJ1-2
TGTGCCAGCACCGGAACCCCCCGGGACAGGGGGCGCCCCGTCGCCTTC,CASTGTPRDRGRPVAF,many,TRBV11-2,TRBD1,TRBJ2-7
TGCGCCAGCAGCCAAGCAGCAGGTAAACAGCCCCAGCATTTT,CASSQAAGKQPQHF,many,TRBV4-1,-,TRBJ1-5
TGTGCCAGCAGCTTGGGGGGCACCCCAGGGTCGACCCAGTACTTC,CASSLGGTPGSTQYF,many,TRBV7-3,-,TRBJ2-5
TGCAGTGCCTGGACAGGGTTCAATCAGCCCCAGCATTTT,CSAWTGFNQPQHF,many,TRBV20-1,TRBD1,TRBJ1-5
TGTGCCAGCAGCTTGTCTAGCGGGGGGGCCGTCGGGGAGCTGTTTTTT,CASSLSSGGAVGELFF,many,TRBV7-7,TRBD2,TRBJ2-2
TGTGCCAGCAGCACCACTAGCGGGGACACCTACGAGCAGTACTTC,CASSTTSGDTYEQYF,many,TRBV7-9,TRBD2,TRBJ2-7
TGCGCCAGCAGCCCTCCAGACAGCACCTACGAGCAGTACTTC,CASSPPDSTYEQYF,many,TRBV4-1,-,TRBJ2-7
TGCGCCAGCAGCTTAGGGGGTCGTCAAGAGACCCAGTACTTC,CASSLGGRQETQYF,many,TRBV5-1,-,TRBJ2-5
TGTGCCAGCAGCTTACAGGCAGGCCCCGTGGGGCAGTACTTC,CASSLQAGPVGQYF,many,TRBV7-9,-,TRBJ2-7
TGCAGTGCTAGCAATTTCAGGGGCTACGAGCAGTACTTC,CSASNFRGYEQYF,many,TRBV20-1,-,TRBJ2-7
TGCAGTGCTAGACCCGGGCCTTCGAACACTGAAGCTTTCTTT,CSARPGPSNTEAFF,many,TRBV20-1,-,TRBJ1-1
TGTGCCAGCAGCTTAGGAGGGTGGGAAGAGACCCAGTACTTC,CASSLGGWEETQYF,many,TRBV5-5,-,TRBJ2-5
TGTGCCAGCGAGGCTAGCACAGATACGCAGTATTTT,CASEASTDTQYF,-,TRBV7-2,-,TRBJ2-3
TGTGCCAGCAGCGTAGGCGGGGGGGCCTGGGAGACCCAGTACTTC,CASSVGGGAWETQYF,many,TRBV9,TRBD2,TRBJ2-5